This T cell receptor (beta chain) was obtained from a study of cytomegalovirus exposure and HLA in healthy donors. Turning to the study itself: Out of 150 million to 200 million T cells, an earlier analysis found about 120 million unique TCR beta sequences in total. Broader study findings: Most likely, a cluster of highly shared sequence variants arose as a sequencing artifact.

The PCR contained 60 Vbeta and 13 Jbeta primers. The protocol was immunoSEQ multiplex PCR, while the TCRdb copy is restricted to in-frame clones and leaves out a portion. The table lists approximately 120,000 clones. The length of the CDR3 is 17 residues. The V segment lost 4 bases and the J segment 6 bases; nucleotides outside the gene matches: 12. Per the germline V gene, CDR1 is SGHAT and CDR2 is FQNNGV. Worth noting for this clone: The antigen is not known.

Samples came from healthy bone marrow donors. The source material was PBMCs. This chain joins TRBV11-2 and TRBJ2-1; TRBD2 matches 10 bases. The clonotype was recovered from a man aged 35 to 55 in good health and CMV-seronegative. The CDR3 nucleotides are TGTGCCAGCAGCTCCTTCCCGGGGACTAGCGTAGGCAATGAGCAGTTCTTC. Protein: CASSSFPGTSVGNEQFF.